This is a list of T cell receptor beta chains from one sample in a study of T-cell memory formation after mild COVID-19. One entry per CDR3 protein results from TCRdb running MiXCR on the 5' RACE reads. Here the sample spans hundreds of thousands of distinct CDR3 sequences, 25% to 30% being singletons. Sequences were obtained from PBMCs or a T cell subset sorted from them (not recorded which). These receptors all come from an adult woman who had mild COVID-19 (a few samples of this study predate the infection). Cell type and time point are not known. Both conserved end residues are part of each CDR3. The D gene is left open where the match is weak. The size field is filled for only some rows; it gives once, few, many or a size class.

j_gene | d_gene | abundance | v_gene | CDR3nt | CDR3aa
TRBJ2-1 | - | few | TRBV2 | TGTGCCAGCAGTGAAAGGGGCGCGGGGCATGAGCAGTTCTTC | CASSERGAGHEQFF
TRBJ2-7 | - | few | TRBV14 | TGTGCCAGCAGCCAACTTCTAGTCAACGAGCAGTACTTC | CASSQLLVNEQYF
TRBJ2-5 | TRBD1 | few | TRBV12-3/TRBV12-4 | TGTGCCAGCAGGGGACAGGTCCTCACGCAGTACTTC | CASRGQVLTQYF
TRBJ2-5 | - | - | TRBV29-1 | TGCAGCGTTGAGCTTCCCCAAGAGACCCAGTACTTC | CSVELPQETQYF
TRBJ1-1 | - | few | TRBV7-9 | TGTGCCAGCAGCCCACCCCAGGGCGAGGGCACTGAAGCTTTCTTT | CASSPPQGEGTEAFF
TRBJ1-5 | - | - | TRBV6-5 | TGTGCCAGCAGTTACTTTCCAGTCTCAGGCAATCAGCCCCAGCATTTT | CASSYFPVSGNQPQHF
TRBJ1-2 | TRBD1 | once | TRBV4-1 | TGCGCCAGCAGCCAACGACAGGGGCCGAACTATGGCTACACCTTC | CASSQRQGPNYGYTF
TRBJ2-5 | TRBD1 | - | TRBV6-5 | TGTGCCAGCATCTCCGGGACAGGCGGACTCGCGACCCAGTACTTC | CASISGTGGLATQYF
TRBJ2-7 | TRBD1 | - | TRBV6-2/TRBV6-3 | TGTGCCAGCAGGAGGCTGAGGACAGGATTTTACGAGCAGTACTTC | CASRRLRTGFYEQYF
TRBJ1-1 | TRBD1 | - | TRBV6-6 | TGTGCCAGCAGCCGGGGACAGGGTTTAACTGAAGCTTTCTTT | CASSRGQGLTEAFF
TRBJ2-3 | - | few | TRBV4-1 | TGCGCCAGCAGCCAAGGATTAGGTGCAGATACGCAGTATTTT | CASSQGLGADTQYF
TRBJ2-4 | - | once | TRBV20-1 | TGCAGTGCTCTGGACCCTACGGGAAACATTCAGTACTTC | CSALDPTGNIQYF
TRBJ2-1 | TRBD2 | - | TRBV7-6 | TGTGCCAGCAGCCCGTCCCCCGGAGCGGGAGTTGGGAATGAGCAGTTCTTC | CASSPSPGAGVGNEQFF
TRBJ1-1 | - | - | TRBV7-9 | TGTGCCAGCAGCTTAGTTCCGGTGAACACTGAAGCTTTCTTT | CASSLVPVNTEAFF
TRBJ2-7 | TRBD1 | few | TRBV20-1 | TGCAGTGCTAGAGGCTGGGACAGCCTAAAGACGTACGAGCAGTACTTC | CSARGWDSLKTYEQYF
TRBJ2-3 | - | - | TRBV24-1 | TGTGCCACCAGTGAAGGGGCGTTTGATACGCAGTATTTT | CATSEGAFDTQYF
TRBJ2-1 | TRBD1 | few | TRBV30 | TGTGCCTGGAGTACAGGGGGCCATGAGCAGTTCTTC | CAWSTGGHEQFF